The 28 T cell receptor beta chains reported below all come from one sample, sequenced in a study of shared clonotypes between healthy human individuals (dated by TCRdb to 2020 to 2021). The library was generated by the immunoSEQ multiplex PCR assay. As stored in TCRdb, this immuneACCESS dataset retains in-frame rearrangements with V and J assigned. A fraction of the clones does not appear; measured against another copy, unresolved V genes explain less than half of the discrepancy, and the remainder lacks a known reason. Recorded for this sample are 650,000 to 800,000 clones; around 90% of them occurred a single time. Of the sample, 24% is held by the ten largest clones. CD8 naive samples were CD45RO-negative cells positively selected for CCR7, giving a CD45RA+CCR7+ population that excluded TemRA cells. Sequenced input: naive CD8+ T cells sorted from blood. The sample's cell subset or site label, in plain terms: CD45RA+CCR7+. All receptors come from a man aged 25 to 45 in good health.

The rearrangement uses TRBV14 and TRBJ2-1; no definite D call. Germline CDR1 and CDR2: SGHDN and FVKESK. This CDR3 has 15 amino acids. V was clipped by 3 bases and J by 4 bases, with 13 bases between them. This chain's CDR3 is CASSQGLNPYNEQFF. CDR3 DNA sequence: TGTGCCAGCAGCCAGGGGTTGAATCCTTACAATGAGCAGTTCTTC.

The chain joins TRBV13 to TRBJ2-1; 10 nucleotides align to TRBD2. This CDR3 is 16 amino acids long. The germline V gene has CDR1 PRHDT and CDR2 FYEKMQ (reference sequence). V shed 5 bases, J shed 9 bases, and the junction held 13 bases outside the gene matches. The CDR3 sequence is CASSAYGSGRVGEQFF. The CDR3 DNA follows: TGTGCCAGCAGCGCCTATGGGAGCGGGAGGGTTGGTGAGCAGTTCTTC.

CDR3 nucleotides: TGTGCCAGCAGCGTAAACCGGGACAGGGGACTTCCGAGCTCCTACAATGAGCAGTTCTTC. Translated, it gives CASSVNRDRGLPSSYNEQFF. The V and J genes are TRBV9 and TRBJ2-1, with TRBD1 matching over 10 bases. The CDR3 totals 20 residues. With 1 base clipped from V and 0 bases from J, the junction kept 13 bases outside the gene matches. The V gene's germline CDR1 is SGDLS and CDR2 YYNGEE.

About this clone: Mismatch with germline at one junction end may stem from a read error. V gene TRBV6-5 combines with J gene TRBJ1-4; 9 nucleotides agree with TRBD1. The CDR3 sequence is 16 residues long. Per germline, CDR1 MNHEY and CDR2 SVGAGI. CDR3: CASSHSGQGEREKLFF. The CDR3 region has the DNA TGTGCCAGCAGTCACTCGGGACAGGGTGAGCGTGAAAAACTGTTTTTT.

This sequence joins TRBV6-4 and TRBJ1-3; D remains unclear. The V gene lost 6 bases and the J gene lost 0 bases, with 9 bases spanning the gap. Germline-derived CDR1 and CDR2 are MRHNA and SNTAGT. This CDR3 comprises 14 residues. The CDR3 reads CASRGPNSGNTIYF. DNA for the CDR3: TGTGCCAGCAGGGGTCCCAACTCTGGAAACACCATATATTTT.

This clone showed up just once. The V call is TRBV28, the J call TRBJ2-7, with TRBD2 as a possible D gene (5 bases). Per the germline V gene, CDR1 is MDHEN and CDR2 is SYDVKM. The ends were cut back, 6 bases at V and 6 bases at J, with 15 bases in the middle. CDR3 length: 13 amino acids. The CDR3 nucleotides read TGTGCCAGCAGATCGGGATCCGGCTCCGAGCAGTACTTC. It yields the protein CASRSGSGSEQYF. Together with reference TRBV28 and TRBJ2-7, the CDR3 gives the full variable domain: DVKVTQSSRYLVKRTGEKVFLECVQDMDHENMFWYRQDPGLGLRLIYFSYDVKMKEKGDIPEGYSVSREKKERFSLILESASTNQTSMYLCASRSGSGSEQYFGPGTRLTVT.

The CDR3 region is CASSWREPLTDTQYF. In DNA form, the CDR3 reads TGCGCCAGCAGCTGGCGGGAGCCCCTCACAGATACGCAGTATTTT. This chain links TRBV5-1 with TRBJ2-3, with 7 bases identical to TRBD2. Germline V gene data show CDR1 as SGHRS and CDR2 as YFSETQ. Trimming at V came to 3 bases and at J to 2 bases, leaving 6 bases not matched to a gene. CDR3 length: 15 residues.

This chain joins TRBV27 and TRBJ2-3; D unclear. This CDR3 region has 14 residues. Germline CDR1 reads MNHEY; CDR2 reads SMNVEV (reference sequence). Trimming shortened V by 6 bases and J by 0 bases, and 10 bases separated the two germline ends. The CDR3 loop is CASSYTPSTDTQYF. Here the CDR3 DNA reads TGTGCCAGCAGCTACACCCCTAGCACAGATACGCAGTATTTT.

V is TRBV29-1 and J is TRBJ2-7; 10 bases line up with TRBD2. CDR3 length: 14 amino acids. Trimming removed 4 bases from V and 1 base from J; junction bases left unmatched: 4. Germline CDR1 and CDR2: SQVTM and ANQGSEA. CDR3 nucleotide sequence: TGCAGCGTTGGAACTAGCGGGATTTCCTACGAGCAGTACTTC. The encoded protein is CSVGTSGISYEQYF.

The rearrangement links TRBV7-2 to TRBJ1-2; D not certain. Germline CDR1 reads SGHTA; CDR2 reads FQGNSA. Trimming cost V 3 bases and J 2 bases, with 7 bases left between them. This CDR3 region has 13 residues. This CDR3 reads CASSFGGNYGYTF. The CDR3, as DNA: TGTGCCAGCAGCTTTGGAGGGAACTATGGCTACACCTTC. Looking up the rest from reference TRBV7-2 and TRBJ1-2 gives the full variable domain: GAGVSQSPSNKVTEKGKDVELRCDPISGHTALYWYRQSLGQGLEFLIYFQGNSAPDKSGLPSDRFSAERTGGSVSTLTIQRTQQEDSAVYLCASSFGGNYGYTFGSGTRLTVV.

The V gene is TRBV29-1, the J gene TRBJ1-1; a weak D match, TRBD1 (6 bases). V lost 6 bases, J lost 4 bases, and 12 bases lay in between. CDR1 and CDR2 from the germline V gene are SQVTM and ANQGSEA. The CDR3 totals 12 residues. The CDR3 DNA reads TGCAGCGTCGAGACAGGTTCCACTGAAGCTTTCTTT. Protein product: CSVETGSTEAFF.

V gene TRBV9 combines with J gene TRBJ1-1; 8 positions agree with TRBD1. The V segment lost 3 bases and the J segment 2 bases; nucleotides outside the gene matches: 6. The CDR3 has 15 amino acids. CDR1 SGDLS and CDR2 YYNGEE come from the germline V gene. CDR3 sequence: CASSARTGINTEAFF. CDR3 DNA sequence: TGTGCCAGCAGCGCAAGGACAGGGATTAACACTGAAGCTTTCTTT.

The chain uses TRBV18 and TRBJ2-7; D might be TRBD1 or TRBD2, each matching 5 bases. The V gene lost 5 bases and the J gene lost 3 bases, with 14 bases spanning the gap. Germline CDR1 reads KGHSH; CDR2 reads LQKENI. The CDR3 covers 14 residues. The CDR3 here is CASSNRDGLYEQYF. The DNA of the CDR3 is TGTGCCAGCTCAAACCGGGACGGGCTCTACGAGCAGTACTTC.

The chain couples TRBV10-1 to TRBJ2-2, with unresolved D. The CDR3 runs to 14 residues. The germline V gene has CDR1 WNHNN and CDR2 SYGVQD (reference sequence). Deletions cut 4 bases from V and 1 base from J, with 7 bases between. For the CDR3, the DNA is TGCGCCAGCAGTGCCTACCTGAACACCGGGGAGCTGTTTTTT. Protein sequence: CASSAYLNTGELFF.

V gene TRBV7-6 combines with J gene TRBJ2-1; D is unresolved. CDR1 and CDR2 from the germline V gene are SGHVS and FNYEAQ. Deletions cut 5 bases from V and 8 bases from J, with 13 bases between. The CDR3 is 13 amino acids. CDR3 loop: CASSPVAWDEQFF. Written as DNA, the CDR3 is TGTGCCAGCAGCCCGGTCGCGTGGGATGAGCAGTTCTTC.

The chain couples TRBV7-8 to TRBJ2-7, with a possible D match to TRBD1 (6 bases). V was trimmed by 11 bases and J by 5 bases, leaving 22 bases between them. CDR1 is SGHVS and CDR2 is FQNEAQ in the germline V gene. The CDR3 extends over 14 amino acids. This CDR3 is CASGQPYRIHEQYF. CDR3 in DNA: TGTGCCTCCGGACAGCCCTACAGAATACACGAGCAGTACTTC.

V and J are TRBV7-2 and TRBJ2-3, with 10 nucleotides matching TRBD2. The CDR3 loop spans 17 amino acids. V trimming: 0 bases; J trimming: 6 bases; junction bases outside the gene matches: 9. Germline V CDR1 and CDR2: SGHTA, FQGNSA. The CDR3: CASSLARSLAGVDTQYF. DNA of the CDR3: TGTGCCAGCAGCTTAGCTCGATCGCTAGCGGGAGTTGATACGCAGTATTTT.

The chain uses TRBV19 and TRBJ2-7; 8 bases match TRBD1. Germline V gives CDR1 LNHDA, CDR2 SQIVND (reference sequence). V was pared by 3 bases and J by 6 bases, with 13 bases of the junction left unmatched. The CDR3 runs to 16 residues. The CDR3 DNA reads TGTGCCAGTAGTATTTGGGGAAGCCAGGGGGCTGGCGAGCAGTACTTC. Its protein is CASSIWGSQGAGEQYF.

The genes are TRBV23-1 and TRBJ2-7, with 8 bases lining up with TRBD1. TRBV23-1 is designated an ORF whose function remains uncertain. The ends lost 8 bases at V and 9 bases at J; junction bases unmatched: 21. This CDR3 is 16 amino acids long. CDR3 in amino acids: CASGAGTRDRPSGQYF. The CDR3 coding sequence is TGCGCCAGCGGTGCCGGAACTAGGGACAGGCCCTCGGGGCAGTACTTC.

This chain links TRBV7-8 with TRBJ1-4; unclear D gene. V lost 2 bases, J lost 5 bases, and 12 bases lay in between. The CDR3 is 15 amino acids. The germline gives CDR1 SGHVS, CDR2 FQNEAQ. The CDR3: CASSLTWASNEKLFF. DNA for the CDR3: TGTGCCAGCAGCTTAACCTGGGCCTCCAATGAAAAACTGTTTTTT. Looking up the rest from reference TRBV7-8 and TRBJ1-4 gives the full variable domain: GAGVSQSPRYKVAKRGQDVALRCDPISGHVSLFWYQQALGQGPEFLTYFQNEAQLDKSGLPSDRFFAERPEGSVSTLKIQRTQQEDSAVYLCASSLTWASNEKLFFGSGTQLSVL.

The chain couples TRBV10-3 to TRBJ1-2; 8 nucleotides agree with TRBD1. This CDR3 has 16 amino acids. Trimming at V came to 3 bases and at J to 2 bases, leaving 8 bases not matched to a gene. The germline gives CDR1 ENHRY, CDR2 SYGVKD. The CDR3 spells CAISEGLTGVNYGYTF. CDR3 sequence (DNA): TGTGCCATCAGTGAAGGGTTGACAGGGGTCAACTATGGCTACACCTTC.

The chain has TRBV11-2 and TRBJ2-3; D gene uncertain. Germline CDR1 SGHAT, CDR2 FQNNGV. Trimming shortened V by 0 bases and J by 5 bases, and 12 bases separated the two germline ends. The length of the CDR3 is 15 residues. The CDR3 DNA reads as TGTGCCAGCAGCTTAGATACCCTCAGGCAAGATACGCAGTATTTT. This encodes CASSLDTLRQDTQYF.

This chain connects TRBV6-5 to TRBJ2-7; TRBD1 aligns across 9 bases. This CDR3 is 15 amino acids long. The trim removed 6 bases at V and 7 bases at J, leaving 13 bases unmatched. Germline CDR1 is MNHEY and CDR2 is SVGAGI. CDR3 nucleotide sequence: TGTGCCAGCAGCGCCACACCGGGACAGGGTGGGGAGCAGTACTTC. This sequence encodes CASSATPGQGGEQYF.

The V and J genes are TRBV6-5 and TRBJ1-2; D unclear. V lost 5 bases and J 1 base, leaving 14 bases between the germline ends. Germline assignment: CDR1 MNHEY and CDR2 SVGAGI. CDR3 length: 15 amino acids. Here the CDR3 DNA reads TGTGCCAGCAGTACCTCGGACGGAATTAACTATGGCTACACCTTC. It specifies CASSTSDGINYGYTF.

This chain joins TRBV7-9 and TRBJ2-1; no definite D call. The CDR3 consists of 10 residues. Trimming pared 9 bases from V and 10 bases from J, leaving 10 bases between. CDR1 and CDR2 from the germline V gene are SEHNR and FQNEAQ (reference sequence). CDR3 amino acids: CASSKVEQFF. CDR3 in DNA: TGTGCCAGTTCAAAGGTGGAGCAGTTCTTC.

V and J are TRBV2 and TRBJ1-2, with 7 nucleotides matching TRBD1. The CDR3 length is 15 residues. Germline loops: CDR1 SNHLY, CDR2 FYNNEI. V gave up 6 bases and J gave up 2 bases; unmatched junction bases: 9. The DNA of the CDR3 is TGTGCCAGCAGGGCCCAGGGGGAGTGGAACTATGGCTACACCTTC. Translating it yields CASRAQGEWNYGYTF.

On this clone itself: Other DNA sequences in the sample encode the same CDR3. The V call is TRBV28, the J call TRBJ2-7; D remains ambiguous. This CDR3 has 9 amino acids. Germline V gene data show CDR1 as MDHEN and CDR2 as SYDVKM. The ends were cut back, 8 bases at V and 4 bases at J, with 3 bases in the middle. CDR3 protein: CASGYEQYF. In DNA, the CDR3 is TGTGCCAGCGGTTACGAGCAGTACTTC.

This clone occurred once. This chain uses TRBV21-1 with TRBJ2-7; whether TRBD1, the table's D call, matches the DNA was not checked. TRBV21-1 is flagged as a pseudogene. The length of the CDR3 is 17 residues. The chain's CDR3 is CASTPAASRLSSYEQYF. The CDR3 coding sequence is TGTGCCAGCACCCCAGCAGCAAGCAGGCTAAGCTCCTACGAGCAGTACTTC.